In its sample, the clone carrying this T cell receptor beta chain was seen a few times. The sample belongs to a study of CD8+ T cells in alopecia areata. Germline-derived CDR1 and CDR2 are SEHNR and FQNEAQ (reference sequence). CDR3 length equals 17 residues. The germline V and J ends were trimmed by 5 bases and 1 base, with 21 bases remaining between them. TCR sequencing used cDNA made by reverse transcription of extracted RNA. Generated by immunoSEQ multiplex PCR, the TCRdb table keeps only in-frame clones and is missing some. The table has approximately 210,000 clones, approximately 65% seen once; the top ten hold around 1.2%. Treatment noted: oral pan-JAK inhibitor, 5-10 mg twice daily.

The rearrangement links TRBV7-9 to TRBJ2-7, with D unclear. The origin of this receptor is a human donor with alopecia areata. Source: CD4+ T cells sorted from blood, taken at approximately week 45, from a patient treated with tofacitinib. The CDR3 here is CASSPPIMPSRSYEQYF. The CDR3 coding sequence is TGTGCCAGCAGCCCTCCCATCATGCCGTCTAGGTCCTACGAGCAGTACTTC.